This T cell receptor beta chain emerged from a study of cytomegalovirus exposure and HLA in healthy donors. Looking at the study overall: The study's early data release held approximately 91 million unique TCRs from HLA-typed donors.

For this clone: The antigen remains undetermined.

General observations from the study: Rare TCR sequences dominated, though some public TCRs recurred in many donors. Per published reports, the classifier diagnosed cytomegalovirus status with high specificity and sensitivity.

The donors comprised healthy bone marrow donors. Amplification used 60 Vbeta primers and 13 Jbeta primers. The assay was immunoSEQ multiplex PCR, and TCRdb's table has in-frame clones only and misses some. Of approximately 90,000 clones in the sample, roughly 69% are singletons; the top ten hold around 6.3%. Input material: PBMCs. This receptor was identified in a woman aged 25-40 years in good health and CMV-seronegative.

The CDR3 reads CATAQGVNTEAFF. The CDR3 bases are TGTGCCACCGCACAGGGGGTGAACACTGAAGCTTTCTTT. The chain recombines TRBV10-3 with TRBJ1-1, with 8 bases matching TRBD1. The germline CDR1 and CDR2 sequences are ENHRY and SYGVKD. CDR3 length equals 13 residues. Trimming removed 10 bases from V and 0 bases from J; junction bases left unmatched: 4.